The 15 T cell receptor beta chains listed next were all sequenced from one sample in a study of blood T cell repertoires in COVID-19. Assay: immunoSEQ multiplex PCR; the TCRdb copy retains only in-frame clones and omits some. In the table there are 7,500 to 8,500 clones, about four fifths of which are singletons. Input material: peripheral blood. The source is a human donor with active COVID-19. The donor label of this sample is uncertain.

This clone is a singleton in its sample. The chain is built from TRBV4-1 and TRBJ2-2, with D maybe TRBD1 (6 bases). In germline, CDR1 is MGHRA, CDR2 YSYEKL. CDR3 length: 15 residues. V shed 3 bases and J shed 6 bases, with 14 bases lying between them. The CDR3 loop reads CASSQGEQGPGELFF. CDR3 DNA: TGCGCCAGCAGCCAGGGGGAACAGGGCCCCGGGGAGCTGTTTTTT.

In nucleotides, the CDR3 is TGCGCCAGCAGCTTGGGGGAGTTTGGCACCGGGGAGCTGTTTTTT. Its translation: CASSLGEFGTGELFF. The rearrangement links TRBV5-1 to TRBJ2-2, with D perhaps TRBD2 (5 bases). CDR1 and CDR2 from the germline V gene are SGHRS and YFSETQ. Deletions cut 0 bases from V and 4 bases from J, with 10 bases between. The CDR3 runs to 15 residues.

The chain employs TRBV11-3 and TRBJ2-5; maybe TRBD2 (6 bases). Germline lookup yields CDR1 SGHNT and CDR2 YENEEA. V was clipped by 6 bases and J by 2 bases, with 13 bases between them. The CDR3 sequence is 14 residues long. The CDR3 loop reads CASSPRDSQETQYF. The CDR3 region has the DNA TGTGCCAGCAGTCCCCGGGACTCTCAAGAGACCCAGTACTTC. Full variable domain (rest looked up from reference TRBV11-3 and TRBJ2-5): EAGVVQSPRYKIIEKKQPVAFWCNPISGHNTLYWYLQNLGQGPELLIRYENEEAVDDSQLPKDRFSAERLKGVDSTLKIQPAELGDSAVYLCASSPRDSQETQYFGPGTRLLVL.

The genes are TRBV12-3 or TRBV12-4 and TRBJ2-7, with 7 positions matching TRBD1. The CDR3 is made up of 13 amino acids. V dropped 3 bases and J dropped 6; count of bases not matched to a gene: 5. The CDR3 loop is CASSLTGWGEQYF. CDR3 bases: TGTGCCAGCAGTTTGACAGGGTGGGGCGAGCAGTACTTC.

V gene TRBV5-8 combines with J gene TRBJ2-1; 7 positions match TRBD2. CDR3 length: 14 residues. After removal of 8 bases from V and 3 bases from J, the junction contained 8 bases not matched to a gene. The germline V gene has CDR1 SGHTS and CDR2 YDEGEE. CDR3 residues: CASRTAGVYNEQFF. As DNA, the CDR3 is TGTGCCAGTCGGACGGCGGGAGTCTACAATGAGCAGTTCTTC.

The genes are TRBV6-6 and TRBJ1-2; D call uncertain. Per the germline V gene, CDR1 is MNHNY and CDR2 is SVGAGI (reference sequence). Trimming shortened V by 1 base and J by 7 bases, and 16 bases separated the two germline ends. This CDR3 has 15 residues. In nucleotides, the CDR3 is TGTGCCAGCAGTTACTTTATGGGCCCCGAGGGTGGCTACACCTTC. Protein sequence: CASSYFMGPEGGYTF.

Relative to its sample, this clone is medium-sized. The rearrangement links TRBV11-2 to TRBJ1-1; D remains unclear. Germline V lookup: CDR1 SGHAT, CDR2 FQNNGV. Trimming removed 5 bases from V and 1 base from J, with 8 bases in between. The CDR3 covers 13 residues. The DNA for the CDR3 is TGTGCCAGCAGCATCAACACGAACACTGAAGCTTTCTTT. Its translation: CASSINTNTEAFF.

The gene calls are TRBV4-2 and TRBJ2-4; 7 nucleotides line up with TRBD2. This CDR3 is 17 amino acids long. V shed 4 bases, J shed 0 bases, and the junction held 9 bases outside the gene matches. CDR1 LGHNA and CDR2 YNFKEQ come from the germline V gene. The CDR3 is CASSPGEGRVAKNIQYF. CDR3 in DNA: TGTGCCAGCAGCCCTGGGGAGGGGAGGGTAGCCAAAAACATTCAGTACTTC.

A few counts support this clone. The chain couples TRBV7-6 to TRBJ1-3, with 8 bases that match TRBD1. The CDR3 runs to 16 residues. The V gene end was trimmed by 2 bases and the J gene end by 2 bases; junction bases not matched to a gene: 5. CDR1 SGHVS and CDR2 FNYEAQ come from the germline V gene. CDR3 loop: CASSLQAQGAGNTIYF. CDR3 in DNA: TGTGCCAGCAGCTTACAGGCACAGGGGGCTGGAAACACCATATATTTT.

The V call is TRBV5-6, the J call TRBJ1-2, with D hard to call. CDR3 length: 15 amino acids. Germline V lookup: CDR1 SGHDT, CDR2 YYEEEE. Trimming took 4 bases from V and 0 from J, leaving 13 bases between them. CDR3 DNA: TGTGCCAGCAGCAGAAAACCGGGGACTAACTATGGCTACACCTTC. This sequence encodes CASSRKPGTNYGYTF.

This clone has only one observation. The rearrangement uses TRBV24-1 and TRBJ1-5; 10 positions agree with TRBD1. J gave up 4 bases and V 7 bases, and 3 bases lay outside the gene matches. The germline V gene encodes CDR1 KGHDR and CDR2 SFDVKD. The CDR3 spans 14 residues. CDR3 coding DNA: TGTGCCACCAGCGGGACAGGGGAAAATCAGCCCCAGCATTTT. The encoded protein is CATSGTGENQPQHF.

The chain carries TRBV11-2 and TRBJ1-5, with D maybe TRBD1 (6 bases). There are 17 residues in the CDR3. Germline loops: CDR1 SGHAT, CDR2 FQNNGV. Trimming took 6 bases from V and 0 from J, leaving 18 bases between them. This CDR3 reads CASSLDTGIYSNQPQHF. The CDR3, as DNA: TGTGCCAGCAGTTTGGATACAGGGATCTATAGCAATCAGCCCCAGCATTTT.

The chain joins TRBV30 to TRBJ2-4; 7 nucleotides line up with TRBD2. CDR1 and CDR2 (germline): GTSNPN, SVGIG (reference sequence). J was trimmed by 4 bases and V by 0 bases; bases with no gene match: 3. The CDR3 is 14 residues long. The CDR3, as DNA: TGTGCCTGGAGTGTGGGGACTATTAAAAACATTCAGTACTTC. Protein: CAWSVGTIKNIQYF.

The chain combines TRBV29-1 with TRBJ2-1, with 9 bases aligning to TRBD2. Trimming took 7 bases from V and 3 from J; bases not matched to a gene: 7. The germline V gene has CDR1 SQVTM and CDR2 ANQGSEA. This CDR3 spans 14 amino acids. In nucleotides, the CDR3 is TGCAGCGGAGAGGCTAGCGGGAACTACAATGAGCAGTTCTTC. Its protein product is CSGEASGNYNEQFF.

This rearrangement joins TRBV7-3 to TRBJ1-1; 10 bases line up with TRBD1. V was clipped by 4 bases and J by 4 bases; unmatched bases: 9. This CDR3 is built from 16 residues. The germline gives CDR1 SGHTA, CDR2 FQGTGA. Here the CDR3 DNA reads TGTGCCAGCAGCTCCCTGGGGGACAGGGGTGGCACTGAAGCTTTCTTT. Translation: CASSSLGDRGGTEAFF.